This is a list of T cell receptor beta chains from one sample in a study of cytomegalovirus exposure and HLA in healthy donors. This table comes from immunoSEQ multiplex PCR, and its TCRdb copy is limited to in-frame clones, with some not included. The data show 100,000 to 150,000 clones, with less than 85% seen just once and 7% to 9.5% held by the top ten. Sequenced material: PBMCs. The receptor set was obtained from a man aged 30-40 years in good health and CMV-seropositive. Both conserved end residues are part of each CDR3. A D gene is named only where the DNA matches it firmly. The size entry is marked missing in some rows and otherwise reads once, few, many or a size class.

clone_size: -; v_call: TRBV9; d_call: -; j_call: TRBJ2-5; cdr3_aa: CASSVEQKETQYF; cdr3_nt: TGTGCCAGCAGCGTAGAACAGAAAGAGACCCAGTACTTC
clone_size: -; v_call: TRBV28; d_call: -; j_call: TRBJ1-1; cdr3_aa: CASSGVMNTEAFF; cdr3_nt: TGTGCCAGCAGCGGGGTCATGAACACTGAAGCTTTCTTT
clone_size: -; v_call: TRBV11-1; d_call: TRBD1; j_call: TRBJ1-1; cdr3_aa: CASSRTGQGAYTEAFF; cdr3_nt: TGTGCCAGCAGCCGAACCGGACAGGGGGCCTACACTGAAGCTTTCTTT
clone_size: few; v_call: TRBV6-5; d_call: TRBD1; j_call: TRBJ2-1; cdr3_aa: CASRGTGGKHEQFF; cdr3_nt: TGTGCCAGCAGGGGAACAGGGGGAAAACATGAGCAGTTCTTC
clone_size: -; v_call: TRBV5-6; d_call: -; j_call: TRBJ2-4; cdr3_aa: CASTPGGKNIQYF; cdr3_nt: TGTGCCAGCACCCCAGGGGGGAAAAACATTCAGTACTTC
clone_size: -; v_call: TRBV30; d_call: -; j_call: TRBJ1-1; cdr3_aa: CAWRQGLAEAFF; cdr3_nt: TGTGCCTGGAGACAGGGATTAGCTGAAGCTTTCTTT
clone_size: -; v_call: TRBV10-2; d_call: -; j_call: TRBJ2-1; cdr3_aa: CASRPKLADNEQFF; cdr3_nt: TGCGCCAGCAGGCCGAAATTGGCGGACAATGAGCAGTTCTTC
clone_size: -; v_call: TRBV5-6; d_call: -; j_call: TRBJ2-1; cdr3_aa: CASSFSLQGTYNEQFF; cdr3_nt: TGTGCCAGCAGCTTCTCGCTACAGGGAACCTACAATGAGCAGTTCTTC
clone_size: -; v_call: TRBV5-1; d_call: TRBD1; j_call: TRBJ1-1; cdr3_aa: CASSPRTGETEAFF; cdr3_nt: TGCGCCAGCAGCCCAAGGACAGGGGAGACTGAAGCTTTCTTT
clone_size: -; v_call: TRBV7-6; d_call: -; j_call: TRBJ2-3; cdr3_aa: CASSLEEGSFRDTQYF; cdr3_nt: TGTGCCAGCAGCTTAGAGGAGGGTAGTTTTCGCGATACGCAGTATTTT
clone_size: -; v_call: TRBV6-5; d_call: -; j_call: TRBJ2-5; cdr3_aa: CASSDKQRGETQYF; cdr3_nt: TGTGCCAGCAGTGACAAGCAAAGGGGAGAGACCCAGTACTTC
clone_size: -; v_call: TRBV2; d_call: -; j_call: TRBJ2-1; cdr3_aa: CASSNFNEQFF; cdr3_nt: TGTGCCAGCAGCAACTTCAATGAGCAGTTCTTC
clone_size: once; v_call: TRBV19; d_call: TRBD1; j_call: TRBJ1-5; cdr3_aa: CASSRPDRANQPQHF; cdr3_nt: TGTGCCAGTAGTCGGCCGGACAGGGCCAATCAGCCCCAGCATTTT
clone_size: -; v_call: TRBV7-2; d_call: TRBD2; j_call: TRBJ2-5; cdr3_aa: CASSLARGGETQYF; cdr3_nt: TGTGCCAGCTCTTTAGCGCGGGGGGGAGAGACCCAGTACTTC
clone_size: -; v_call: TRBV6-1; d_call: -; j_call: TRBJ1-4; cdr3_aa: CASSVQGWGGEKLFF; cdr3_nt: TGTGCCAGCAGTGTCCAGGGGTGGGGGGGTGAAAAACTGTTTTTT
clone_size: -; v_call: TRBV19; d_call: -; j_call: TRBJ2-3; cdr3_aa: CASSTQGDTQYF; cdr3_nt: TGTGCCAGTAGTACCCAGGGAGATACGCAGTATTTT
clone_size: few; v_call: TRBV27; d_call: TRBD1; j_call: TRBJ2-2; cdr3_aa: CASTHPGGEVTGELFF; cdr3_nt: TGTGCCAGCACCCACCCAGGGGGTGAGGTCACCGGGGAGCTGTTTTTT
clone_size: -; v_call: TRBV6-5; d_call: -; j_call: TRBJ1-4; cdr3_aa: CASSYSRAIAGEKLFF; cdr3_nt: TGTGCCAGCAGTTACTCTAGAGCAATAGCGGGCGAAAAACTGTTTTTT
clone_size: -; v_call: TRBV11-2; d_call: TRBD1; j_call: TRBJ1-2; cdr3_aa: CASSLAKGQGNNGYTF; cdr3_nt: TGTGCCAGCAGCTTAGCCAAAGGACAGGGCAATAATGGCTACACCTTC
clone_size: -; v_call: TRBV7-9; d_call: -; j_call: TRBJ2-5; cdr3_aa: CASSPPTGGSIQETQYF; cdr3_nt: TGTGCCAGCAGCCCCCCTACCGGGGGTTCGATCCAAGAGACCCAGTACTTC
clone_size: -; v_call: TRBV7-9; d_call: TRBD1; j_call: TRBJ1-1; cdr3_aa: CASSFRQGEEAFF; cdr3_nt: TGTGCCAGCAGCTTCCGACAGGGGGAAGAAGCTTTCTTT
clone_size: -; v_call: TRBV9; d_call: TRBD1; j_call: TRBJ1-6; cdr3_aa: CASSRTGGINSPLHF; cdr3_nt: TGTGCCAGCAGCCGGACAGGGGGAATTAATTCACCCCTCCACTTT
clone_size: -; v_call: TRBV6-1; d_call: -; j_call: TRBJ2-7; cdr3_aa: CASSEGYSMQQYF; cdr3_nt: TGTGCCAGCAGTGAAGGGTACAGCATGCAGCAGTACTTC
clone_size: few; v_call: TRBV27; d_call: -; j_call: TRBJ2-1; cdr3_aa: CASSLDLGEQFF; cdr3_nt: TGTGCCAGCAGTCTCGACCTCGGGGAGCAGTTCTTC
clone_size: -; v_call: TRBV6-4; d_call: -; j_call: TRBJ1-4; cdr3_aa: CASGQSPNEKLFF; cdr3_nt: TGTGCCAGCGGTCAGTCACCTAATGAAAAACTGTTTTTT
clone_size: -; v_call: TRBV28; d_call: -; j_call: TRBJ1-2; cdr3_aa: CASSFHGSGWSYGYTF; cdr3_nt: TGTGCCAGCAGTTTTCACGGGTCGGGGTGGAGCTATGGCTACACCTTC
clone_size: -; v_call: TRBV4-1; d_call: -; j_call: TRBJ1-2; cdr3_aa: CASSQGRTELYGYTF; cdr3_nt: TGCGCCAGCAGCCAAGGCAGGACAGAGCTCTATGGCTACACCTTC
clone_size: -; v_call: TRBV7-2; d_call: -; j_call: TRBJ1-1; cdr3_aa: CASSWRRATSSEAFF; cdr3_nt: TGTGCCAGCAGCTGGCGAAGGGCCACTAGCTCTGAAGCTTTCTTT
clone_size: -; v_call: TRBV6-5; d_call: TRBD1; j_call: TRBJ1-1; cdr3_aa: CASSGQGNTAEAFF; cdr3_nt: TGTGCCAGCAGTGGACAGGGGAACACTGCTGAAGCTTTCTTT
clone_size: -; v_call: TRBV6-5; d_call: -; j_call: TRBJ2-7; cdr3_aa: CASTDGPGAGYEQYF; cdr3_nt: TGTGCCAGCACCGATGGGCCGGGCGCGGGCTACGAGCAGTACTTC
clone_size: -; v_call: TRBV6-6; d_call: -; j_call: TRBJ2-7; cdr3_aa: CASSFWGGRDEQYF; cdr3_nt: TGTGCCAGCAGTTTTTGGGGGGGCAGGGACGAGCAGTACTTC